This is a list of T cell receptor beta chains from one sample in a study of blood T cell repertoires in COVID-19. TCRdb's table, derived via immunoSEQ multiplex PCR, lists solely in-frame clones and lacks some. The table has some 460,000 clones, roughly nine tenths seen once. Sequencing was done on a sample of PBMCs or T cells enriched from blood (not recorded which). Every receptor here comes from a woman between 18 and 29 years old with acute COVID-19. Both conserved end residues are part of each CDR3. The D gene is left open where the match is weak. Some rows have no size entry. The others give once, few or many, or a class for an expanded clone.

clone_size: .
v_call: TRBV10-3
d_call: TRBD2
j_call: TRBJ2-3
cdr3_nt: TGTGCCATCAGTGACTTAGCGGGAGGCCTCACAGATACGCAGTATTTT
cdr3_aa: CAISDLAGGLTDTQYF

clone_size: .
v_call: TRBV28
d_call: .
j_call: TRBJ1-5
cdr3_nt: TGTGCCAGCAAGAGGGTGGGGTGGGAACCCCAGCATTTT
cdr3_aa: CASKRVGWEPQHF

clone_size: .
v_call: TRBV5-6
d_call: TRBD1
j_call: TRBJ2-2
cdr3_nt: TGTGCCAGCAGCTTGACAGGGGAATACACCGGGGAGCTGTTTTTT
cdr3_aa: CASSLTGEYTGELFF

clone_size: .
v_call: TRBV19
d_call: .
j_call: TRBJ1-5
cdr3_nt: TGTGCCAGTAGTATAGTAATGGGGGGAGGTCAGCCCCAGCATTTT
cdr3_aa: CASSIVMGGGQPQHF

clone_size: .
v_call: TRBV7-9
d_call: TRBD1
j_call: TRBJ1-4
cdr3_nt: TGTGCCATCCCAGGGGGACCAACTAATGAAAAACTGTTTTTT
cdr3_aa: CAIPGGPTNEKLFF

clone_size: .
v_call: TRBV9
d_call: TRBD2
j_call: TRBJ2-3
cdr3_nt: TGTGCCAGCAGCCCCTACATCCGGGAGGCTGATACGCAGTATTTT
cdr3_aa: CASSPYIREADTQYF

clone_size: .
v_call: TRBV29-1
d_call: .
j_call: TRBJ1-1
cdr3_nt: TGCAGCGTTAGAGGGACTGAAGCTTTCTTT
cdr3_aa: CSVRGTEAFF

clone_size: .
v_call: TRBV30
d_call: TRBD2
j_call: TRBJ2-3
cdr3_nt: TGTGCCTGGAGCAGGACTAGCGGTTCCACAGATACGCAGTATTTT
cdr3_aa: CAWSRTSGSTDTQYF

clone_size: .
v_call: TRBV19
d_call: .
j_call: TRBJ2-2
cdr3_nt: TGTGCCAGTAAGGTGAAAACAGGCCCCGCGAACACCGGGGAGCTGTTTTTT
cdr3_aa: CASKVKTGPANTGELFF

clone_size: .
v_call: TRBV20-1
d_call: .
j_call: TRBJ1-1
cdr3_nt: TGCAGTGCTAGATCAGGGACTGAAGCTTTCTTT
cdr3_aa: CSARSGTEAFF

clone_size: once
v_call: TRBV6-5
d_call: .
j_call: TRBJ1-5
cdr3_nt: TGTGCCAGCAGTCGACAGCCTTATAGCAATCAGCCCCAGCATTTT
cdr3_aa: CASSRQPYSNQPQHF

clone_size: .
v_call: TRBV5-1
d_call: TRBD2
j_call: TRBJ2-7
cdr3_nt: TGCGCCAGCAGCGCAACCGGGACTAGCTACGAGCAGTACTTC
cdr3_aa: CASSATGTSYEQYF

clone_size: .
v_call: TRBV6-5
d_call: .
j_call: TRBJ1-1
cdr3_nt: TGTGCCAGCCTATCCCTCAGGGACACTGAAGCTTTCTTT
cdr3_aa: CASLSLRDTEAFF

clone_size: .
v_call: TRBV7-2
d_call: .
j_call: TRBJ2-1
cdr3_nt: TGTGCCAGCAGCCTAGACAGCCTCTCCTACAATGAGCAGTTCTTC
cdr3_aa: CASSLDSLSYNEQFF

clone_size: .
v_call: TRBV9
d_call: TRBD2
j_call: TRBJ2-7
cdr3_nt: TGTGCCAGCGGGACTAGCTCCTACGAGCAGTACTTC
cdr3_aa: CASGTSSYEQYF

clone_size: .
v_call: TRBV6-5
d_call: TRBD1
j_call: TRBJ1-2
cdr3_nt: TGTGCCAGCAGTTCACGGGGACAGGTCTATGGCTACACCTTC
cdr3_aa: CASSSRGQVYGYTF

clone_size: .
v_call: TRBV10-3
d_call: .
j_call: TRBJ2-3
cdr3_nt: TGTGCCATCAGTGAGTTTCTCACAGATACGCAGTATTTT
cdr3_aa: CAISEFLTDTQYF

clone_size: .
v_call: TRBV10-3
d_call: .
j_call: TRBJ2-6
cdr3_nt: TGTGCCATCAGTGATGGGGGCCGAGGCGGGGCCAACGTCCTGACTTTC
cdr3_aa: CAISDGGRGGANVLTF

clone_size: .
v_call: TRBV11-3
d_call: TRBD1
j_call: TRBJ2-2
cdr3_nt: TGTGCCAGCAACCCTGGACAGGGGGAGACCGGGGAGCTGTTTTTT
cdr3_aa: CASNPGQGETGELFF

clone_size: .
v_call: TRBV18
d_call: .
j_call: TRBJ2-3
cdr3_nt: TGTGCCAGCTCAGAACAGGGCACAGATACGCAGTATTTT
cdr3_aa: CASSEQGTDTQYF

clone_size: .
v_call: TRBV21-1
d_call: .
j_call: TRBJ1-2
cdr3_nt: TGTGCCAGCAGCAAGAGGATACGACTCCTCAGAGGTGGCTACACCTTC
cdr3_aa: CASSKRIRLLRGGYTF

clone_size: .
v_call: TRBV5-5
d_call: .
j_call: TRBJ1-2
cdr3_nt: TGTGCCAGCAGCTTGGACAGGAGTAACTATGGCTACACCTTC
cdr3_aa: CASSLDRSNYGYTF

clone_size: .
v_call: TRBV9
d_call: .
j_call: TRBJ2-2
cdr3_nt: TGTGCCAGCAGCGTAGCTCGCGGTGGAGCTACTACCGGGGAGCTGTTTTTT
cdr3_aa: CASSVARGGATTGELFF

clone_size: .
v_call: TRBV7-9
d_call: .
j_call: TRBJ1-4
cdr3_nt: TGTGCCAGCAGCTTCGACAGGCTAACGGAAAAACTGTTTTTT
cdr3_aa: CASSFDRLTEKLFF

clone_size: .
v_call: TRBV7-9
d_call: TRBD1
j_call: TRBJ2-7
cdr3_nt: TGTGCCAGCAGCCCCCAGGGGGCAGGGGGAATATCCTACGAGCAGTACTTC
cdr3_aa: CASSPQGAGGISYEQYF

clone_size: .
v_call: TRBV6-1
d_call: .
j_call: TRBJ1-2
cdr3_nt: TGTGCCAGCAGTGAGGGTTTGGGGGGAATCGGCTACACCTTC
cdr3_aa: CASSEGLGGIGYTF

clone_size: .
v_call: TRBV30
d_call: .
j_call: TRBJ2-1
cdr3_nt: TGTGCCTGGGCGAAGGGGGATGAGCAGTTCTTC
cdr3_aa: CAWAKGDEQFF

clone_size: .
v_call: TRBV28
d_call: TRBD2
j_call: TRBJ2-1
cdr3_nt: TGTGCCAGCAGTTTAGGCGGGAGCACCTACAATGAGCAGTTCTTC
cdr3_aa: CASSLGGSTYNEQFF

clone_size: .
v_call: TRBV9
d_call: TRBD1
j_call: TRBJ1-5
cdr3_nt: TGTGCCAGCAGCGCCGGGGACAGCGCATATAGCAATCAGCCCCAGCATTTT
cdr3_aa: CASSAGDSAYSNQPQHF

clone_size: .
v_call: TRBV2
d_call: TRBD2
j_call: TRBJ2-7
cdr3_nt: TGTGCCAGCAGTGAAACCACTAGCGGGACCTACGAGCAGTACTTC
cdr3_aa: CASSETTSGTYEQYF

clone_size: .
v_call: TRBV10-1
d_call: TRBD1
j_call: TRBJ2-2
cdr3_nt: TGCGCCAGCAGTCTCCTCTGGACAGGGAACACCGGGGAGCTGTTTTTT
cdr3_aa: CASSLLWTGNTGELFF

clone_size: .
v_call: TRBV7-9
d_call: TRBD2
j_call: TRBJ2-7
cdr3_nt: TGTGCCAGCAGCCCCCGTCTAGCGGGAGTCTACGAGCAGTACTTC
cdr3_aa: CASSPRLAGVYEQYF

clone_size: once
v_call: TRBV29-1
d_call: TRBD2
j_call: TRBJ2-4
cdr3_nt: TGCAGCGCCGGGGGGGAAAACATTCAGTACTTC
cdr3_aa: CSAGGENIQYF

clone_size: .
v_call: TRBV9
d_call: .
j_call: TRBJ1-1
cdr3_nt: TGTGCCAGCAGCGTAGGGGGCAGGGAAGACACTGAAGCTTTCTTT
cdr3_aa: CASSVGGREDTEAFF

clone_size: .
v_call: TRBV12-3/TRBV12-4
d_call: .
j_call: TRBJ2-1
cdr3_nt: TGTGCCAGCAGTTTAAAGTCGGTCAAGGAGCAGTTCTTC
cdr3_aa: CASSLKSVKEQFF

clone_size: .
v_call: TRBV11-2
d_call: .
j_call: TRBJ1-6
cdr3_nt: TGTGCCAGCAGCTTCCTGACGGGGGTCCTCCACTTT
cdr3_aa: CASSFLTGVLHF

clone_size: .
v_call: TRBV4-1
d_call: TRBD1
j_call: TRBJ1-3
cdr3_nt: TGCGCCAGCAGCCAAGGATCACAGGGGGCGATAGGAAACACCATATATTTT
cdr3_aa: CASSQGSQGAIGNTIYF

clone_size: .
v_call: TRBV4-2
d_call: TRBD2
j_call: TRBJ2-1
cdr3_nt: TGTGCCAGCAGCCTACTAGCGGGGGACTACAATGAGCAGTTCTTC
cdr3_aa: CASSLLAGDYNEQFF

clone_size: .
v_call: TRBV2
d_call: TRBD2
j_call: TRBJ2-2
cdr3_nt: TGTGCCAGCAACGGGAGGGCGAACACCGGGGAGCTGTTTTTT
cdr3_aa: CASNGRANTGELFF

clone_size: .
v_call: TRBV9
d_call: .
j_call: TRBJ1-4
cdr3_nt: TGTGCCAGCAGCTCGGACAGTAATGAAAAACTGTTTTTT
cdr3_aa: CASSSDSNEKLFF

clone_size: .
v_call: TRBV20-1
d_call: .
j_call: TRBJ2-1
cdr3_nt: TGCAGTGCCAGCGAGGGCAATGAGCAGTTCTTC
cdr3_aa: CSASEGNEQFF

clone_size: .
v_call: TRBV3-1/TRBV3-2
d_call: TRBD2
j_call: TRBJ2-7
cdr3_nt: TGTGCCAGCAGGCTAGCGGGGGCCTACGAGCAGTACTTC
cdr3_aa: CASRLAGAYEQYF

clone_size: .
v_call: TRBV19
d_call: TRBD1
j_call: TRBJ1-1
cdr3_nt: TGTGCCAGTCCTCTCACAGGGGGCGGAGGAGCTTTCTTT
cdr3_aa: CASPLTGGGGAFF